This T cell receptor beta chain was obtained from a study of blood T cell repertoires in COVID-19. Study details: COVID-19 samples from acute and convalescent phases originated in the United States, Italy and Spain.

For this clone: The DNA is omitted, as the CDR3 cannot be located on it reliably, and the CDR3 follows TCRdb's listing.

The CDR3 comprises 19 residues, both ends counted. Under the authors' procedure: Amplification from reference gene primers served as the basis for estimated nucleated cell counts. The repertoire was sequenced with immunoSEQ multiplex PCR; TCRdb's copy has only in-frame clones and lacks some. V and J calls and clone size are copied from that table; D and trimming were computed from the DNA. The table shows approximately 82,000 clones, with 85% to 95% occurring only once. The gene calls are TRBV21-1 and TRBJ2-7; the DNA was not used to check the table's D call, TRBD1. TRBV21-1 is noted as a pseudogene. This clonotype was obtained from a woman aged 55-70 years with active COVID-19. Sequencing was carried out using peripheral blood. CDR3 residues: CASSKGDRPYACHSYEQYF.